The 27 T cell receptor beta chains listed next were all sequenced from one sample in a study of blood T cell repertoires in COVID-19. Generated by immunoSEQ multiplex PCR, the TCRdb table keeps only in-frame clones and is missing some. This sample has 55,000 to 75,000 clones, with around nine tenths found just once. Sequenced input: peripheral blood. All receptors come from a man aged 55-75 years with acute or convalescent COVID-19.

CDR3 nucleotides: TGTGCCAGCAGCCCCATGAGGACTGGGAGCTCTGGAAACACCATATATTTT. This gives the protein CASSPMRTGSSGNTIYF. The genes are TRBV11-2 and TRBJ1-3; no reliable D call. Germline loops: CDR1 SGHAT, CDR2 FQNNGV. The V end was cut by 5 bases, the J end by 0 bases, with 17 bases between. The CDR3 has 17 residues.

The chain has TRBV3-1 (or the pseudogene TRBV3-2) and TRBJ2-3; 7 bases agree with TRBD2. Trimming at V came to 2 bases and at J to 2 bases, leaving 10 bases not matched to a gene. The germline gives CDR1 LGHDT, CDR2 YNNKEL (reference sequence). This CDR3 contains 17 residues. In DNA, the CDR3 is TGTGCCAGCAGCCAATTCTTCGGGGGGAGGGACACAGATACGCAGTATTTT. As protein: CASSQFFGGRDTDTQYF.

J is TRBJ2-3 and V is TRBV24-1; TRBD1 matches at 10 bases. This CDR3 has 17 residues. Germline values: CDR1 KGHDR, CDR2 SFDVKD. With 3 bases clipped from V and 3 bases from J, the junction kept 8 bases outside the gene matches. The CDR3 DNA is TGTGCCACCAGTGATCCTCCGGGACAGGGGTGGACAGATACGCAGTATTTT. Protein product: CATSDPPGQGWTDTQYF.

J is TRBJ2-7 and V is TRBV19, with D perhaps TRBD1 (5 bases). The germline gives CDR1 LNHDA, CDR2 SQIVND (reference sequence). There are 15 residues in the CDR3. Trimming removed 5 bases at V and 2 bases at J, with 16 bases between. The CDR3 DNA follows: TGTGCCAGTAGTCCTTTTGGGAAGGACACCTACGAGCAGTACTTC. Its protein is CASSPFGKDTYEQYF.

The chain carries TRBV3-1 (or the pseudogene TRBV3-2) and TRBJ2-3, with D unclear. Trimming pared 0 bases from V and 6 bases from J, leaving 10 bases between. Looked up from germline, CDR1 is LGHDT and CDR2 is YNNKEL (reference sequence). There are 14 residues in the CDR3. DNA of the CDR3: TGTGCCAGCAGCCAAGAAATACAGCCCGATACGCAGTATTTT. It translates to CASSQEIQPDTQYF.

The chain links TRBV7-2 to TRBJ2-1; D possibly corresponds to TRBD2 (7 bases). V was shortened by 3 bases and J by 1 base, with 13 bases between the two germline ends. CDR1 is SGHTA, CDR2 FQGNSA, per germline. This CDR3 has 16 amino acids. This CDR3 reads CASSLDGGTSYNEQFF. As DNA, the CDR3 is TGTGCCAGCAGCTTGGACGGGGGGACATCCTACAATGAGCAGTTCTTC.

CDR3 in amino acids: CASSLASETQYF. DNA of the CDR3: TGCGCCAGCAGCTTGGCCTCGGAGACCCAGTACTTC. The chain links TRBV5-1 to TRBJ2-5; unclear D gene. The ends were cut back, 0 bases at V and 5 bases at J, with 5 bases in the middle. The CDR3 is 12 residues long. CDR1 and CDR2 (germline): SGHRS, YFSETQ.

The chain joins TRBV5-4 to TRBJ2-5; 11 bases line up with TRBD2. CDR1 is SGHNT and CDR2 is YYREEE in the germline V gene (reference sequence). The CDR3 runs to 15 residues. The J segment lost 7 bases and the V segment lost 0 bases, leaving 5 bases of the junction unmatched. The CDR3 DNA sequence: TGTGCCAGCAGCTTGGGCGGGACTAGCGGCGGGACCCAGTACTTC. It translates to CASSLGGTSGGTQYF.

The chain is built from TRBV12-5 and TRBJ1-3; D is perhaps TRBD1 (5 bases). The ends were cut back, 7 bases at V and 3 bases at J, with 13 bases in the middle. Per germline, CDR1 LGHNT and CDR2 FRNRAP. CDR3 length: 14 residues. In DNA, the CDR3 is TGTGCTAGTGCCCAGGGTGCGCATGGAAACACCATATATTTT. Encoded protein: CASAQGAHGNTIYF.

The chain links TRBV7-3 to TRBJ2-1; tentatively, D is TRBD1 (5 bases). Germline CDR1 and CDR2: SGHTA and FQGTGA. The V end was cut by 4 bases, the J end by 0 bases, with 13 bases between. This CDR3 comprises 16 residues. The CDR3 DNA follows: TGTGCCAGCAGCTACCGTCAGGGAAGCTCCTACAATGAGCAGTTCTTC. This codes for CASSYRQGSSYNEQFF.

The rearrangement uses TRBV7-3 and TRBJ2-2; unclear D gene. Trimming left V 5 bases short and J 0 bases short, with 7 bases between. There are 14 residues in the CDR3. CDR1 is SGHTA and CDR2 is FQGTGA in the germline V gene. CDR3 DNA sequence: TGTGCCAGCAGCCGAACAACGAACACCGGGGAGCTGTTTTTT. It encodes CASSRTTNTGELFF.

The chain recombines TRBV27 with TRBJ2-1, with D hard to call. The CDR3 sequence is 14 residues long. Trimming removed 6 bases from V and 0 bases from J, with 9 bases in between. CDR1 and CDR2 from the germline V gene are MNHEY and SMNVEV (reference sequence). The CDR3 region is CASSPLSSYNEQFF. CDR3 nucleotide sequence: TGTGCCAGCAGCCCCCTGAGCTCCTACAATGAGCAGTTCTTC.

The chain employs TRBV5-1 and TRBJ1-1, with D tentatively TRBD1 (6 bases). This CDR3 contains 13 residues. The germline CDR1 and CDR2 sequences are SGHRS and YFSETQ. The V end was cut by 7 bases, the J end by 11 bases, with 21 bases between. The CDR3 reads CASYYPGTPNAFF. The CDR3 DNA sequence: TGCGCCAGCTACTACCCCGGGACACCGAACGCTTTCTTT.

The genes are TRBV2 and TRBJ1-1; tentatively, D is TRBD1 (6 bases). This CDR3 comprises 16 residues. V lost 5 bases to trimming and J lost 2 bases, with 18 bases between them. Per the germline V gene, CDR1 is SNHLY and CDR2 is FYNNEI. In DNA, the CDR3 is TGTGCCAGCAGTCCGAGCGCAGGACAGTTCAACACTGAAGCTTTCTTT. Its translation is CASSPSAGQFNTEAFF.

The chain couples TRBV27 to TRBJ1-4, with 7 bases identical to TRBD1. V lost 7 bases and J lost 4; bases outside the gene matches: 6. CDR1 and CDR2 from the germline V gene are MNHEY and SMNVEV (reference sequence). The CDR3 consists of 14 residues. Here the CDR3 DNA reads TGTGCCAGCAATACCGGGACAGTTAATGAAAAACTGTTTTTT. Protein product: CASNTGTVNEKLFF. Full variable domain (rest looked up from reference TRBV27 and TRBJ1-4): EAQVTQNPRYLITVTGKKLTVTCSQNMNHEYMSWYRQDPGLGLRQIYYSMNVEVTDKGDVPEGYKVSRKEKRNFPLILESPSPNQTSLYFCASNTGTVNEKLFFGSGTQLSVL.

The chain has TRBV3-1 (or the pseudogene TRBV3-2) and TRBJ2-3, with D uncertain. V was cut by 3 bases and J by 6 bases, with 4 bases left in between. This CDR3 comprises 11 residues. Germline CDR1 reads LGHDT; CDR2 reads YNNKEL (reference sequence). CDR3 nucleotides: TGTGCCAGCAGCCACGGGGATACGCAGTATTTT. It codes for CASSHGDTQYF.

This clone was observed a handful of times. This sequence joins TRBV18 and TRBJ1-2, with D perhaps TRBD1 (5 bases). This CDR3 is 14 amino acids long. CDR1 KGHSH and CDR2 LQKENI come from the germline V gene. V was pared by 5 bases and J by 0 bases, with 10 bases between. The CDR3 here is CASSDRDSNYGYTF. CDR3 coding DNA: TGTGCCAGCTCAGACAGAGATTCTAACTATGGCTACACCTTC.

The V and J genes are TRBV4-1 and TRBJ2-7; D is ambiguous. The ends were cut back, 4 bases at V and 6 bases at J, with 16 bases in the middle. Germline assignment: CDR1 MGHRA and CDR2 YSYEKL. This CDR3 comprises 14 residues. The CDR3 nucleotides are TGCGCCAGCAGCCTTGATCAGGCTACACCCGAGCAGTACTTC. Translated, it gives CASSLDQATPEQYF.

This chain joins TRBV19 and TRBJ2-2; a possible D gene is TRBD1 (6 bases). CDR3 size: 15 residues. V dropped 7 bases and J dropped 6 bases, with 18 bases sitting between them. Germline V CDR1 and CDR2: LNHDA, SQIVND (reference sequence). The CDR3 DNA is TGTGCCAGTACAGGGGAATACAGGTTGCCCGGGGAGCTGTTTTTT. This translates into CASTGEYRLPGELFF.

V gene TRBV5-1 combines with J gene TRBJ1-6; 11 positions agree with TRBD1. The CDR3 runs 15 residues. Germline CDR1 and CDR2: SGHRS and YFSETQ. The ends lost 4 bases at V and 8 bases at J; junction bases unmatched: 5. The DNA of the CDR3 is TGCGCCAGCAGCGAGGGACAGGGGGTTGATTCACCCCTCCACTTT. As protein: CASSEGQGVDSPLHF.

V usage is TRBV6-5 and J usage is TRBJ1-1, with D possibly being TRBD1 (6 bases). V lost 8 bases and J lost 4, with 17 bases in between. The germline V gene has CDR1 MNHEY and CDR2 SVGAGI. CDR3 length equals 14 residues. The CDR3 DNA is TGTGCCAGCCTCTTTACAGGGCTGGGCACTGAAGCTTTCTTT. It encodes CASLFTGLGTEAFF.

The chain recombines TRBV9 with TRBJ1-3, with TRBD1 matching over 7 bases. The J segment lost 0 bases and the V segment lost 2 bases, leaving 5 bases of the junction unmatched. Per germline, CDR1 SGDLS and CDR2 YYNGEE. The CDR3 is made up of 16 amino acids. The CDR3 loop is CASSVAQGYSGNTIYF. Written as DNA, the CDR3 is TGTGCCAGCAGCGTGGCACAGGGGTACTCTGGAAACACCATATATTTT.

The sample holds a few counts of this clone. The chain joins TRBV18 to TRBJ1-5; D might be TRBD1 (6 bases). This CDR3 spans 14 amino acids. Per germline, CDR1 KGHSH and CDR2 LQKENI. V lost 2 bases to trimming and J lost 6 bases, with 11 bases between them. The CDR3 coding sequence is TGTGCCAGCTCACCATACAGGGACGTTCAGCCCCAGCATTTT. Translating gives CASSPYRDVQPQHF.

The chain has TRBV6-6 and TRBJ1-6; 7 positions agree with TRBD1. CDR1 and CDR2 from the germline V gene are MNHNY and SVGAGI (reference sequence). The CDR3 is 14 residues long. After removal of 6 bases from V and 2 bases from J, the junction contained 1 base not matched to a gene. CDR3 bases: TGTGCCAGCAGGGGACAGCCCTATAATTCACCCCTCCACTTT. It translates to CASRGQPYNSPLHF.

The chain has TRBV21-1 and TRBJ1-1; no DNA check was done on the table's D call, TRBD1. TRBV21-1 counts as a pseudogene. This CDR3 is built from 12 residues. This CDR3 is CATRTANTEAFF. The DNA for the CDR3 is TGTGCCACCCGGACAGCGAACACTGAAGCTTTCTTT.

The rearrangement links TRBV27 to TRBJ1-5; D call uncertain. The V end lost 3 bases, the J end lost 3 bases, and 9 bases lay between the germline ends. Germline V gene data show CDR1 as MNHEY and CDR2 as SMNVEV (reference sequence). The CDR3 extends over 14 amino acids. The CDR3 DNA follows: TGTGCCAGCAGTTTGTTGAGGGCCAATCAGCCCCAGCATTTT. Its translation is CASSLLRANQPQHF.

The table lists this clone with a count of one. V and J are TRBV11-1 and TRBJ1-1; D is unclear. This CDR3 has 13 amino acids. Trimming shortened V by 3 bases and J by 4 bases, and 9 bases separated the two germline ends. Germline V gene data show CDR1 as SGHAT and CDR2 as FQDESV (reference sequence). This chain's CDR3 is CASSLRRGTEAFF. The CDR3 nucleotides read TGTGCCAGCAGCTTGCGGAGAGGCACTGAAGCTTTCTTT.